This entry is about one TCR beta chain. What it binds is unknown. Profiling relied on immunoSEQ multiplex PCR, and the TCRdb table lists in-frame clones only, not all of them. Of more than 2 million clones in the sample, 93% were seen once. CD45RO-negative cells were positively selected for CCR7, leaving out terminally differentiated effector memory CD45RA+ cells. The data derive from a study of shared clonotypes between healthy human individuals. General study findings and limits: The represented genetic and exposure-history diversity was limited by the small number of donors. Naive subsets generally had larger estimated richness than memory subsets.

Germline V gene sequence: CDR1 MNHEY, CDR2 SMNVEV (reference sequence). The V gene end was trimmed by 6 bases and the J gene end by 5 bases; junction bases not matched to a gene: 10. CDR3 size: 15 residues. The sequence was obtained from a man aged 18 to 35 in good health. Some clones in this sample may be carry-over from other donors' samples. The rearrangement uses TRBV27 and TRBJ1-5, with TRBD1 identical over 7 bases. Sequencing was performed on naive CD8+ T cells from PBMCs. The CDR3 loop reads CASRGKGQNYQPQHF. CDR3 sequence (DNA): TGTGCCAGCAGAGGAAAGGGACAGAATTATCAGCCCCAGCATTTT.